The rows below give T cell receptor beta chains drawn from one sample of a study of regulatory T cells in long-lasting Graves disease. TCRdb recomputed calls from the multiplex PCR reads with MiXCR, one row per CDR3 protein. The sample consists of roughly 530,000 distinct CDR3 sequences, more than 15% of them appearing once. These sequences were also reported in another study, on T cells in Graves' hyperthyroidism and ophthalmopathy.

The material sequenced was peripheral blood mononuclear cells (PBMCs), taken at new diagnosis, from a patient treated with antithyroid drugs. The receptors come from a middle-aged woman with Graves disease. CDR3s include the opening cysteine and the closing phenylalanine or tryptophan. A D gene is named only where the DNA matches it firmly. The size entry is marked missing in some rows and otherwise reads once, few, many or a size class.

>TRBD2|TRBJ2-1|17|TRBV7-9|few
CASSLASGGAGAYEQLF
TGTGCCAGCAGCTTAGCCAGCGGGGGGGCCGGGGCCTATGAGCAGCTCTTC
>TRBD2|TRBJ2-2|14|TRBV27|NA
CASRHSGGAGELFF
TGTGCCAGCAGACATAGCGGGGGGGCCGGGGAGCTGTTTTTT
>NA|TRBJ2-7|16|TRBV7-3|few
CASSLLGPVFHYEQYF
TGTGCCAGCAGCTTATTAGGGCCCGTCTTCCACTACGAGCAGTACTTC
>NA|TRBJ1-2|13|TRBV20-1|many
CSARGGGDYGYTF
TGCAGTGCGCGGGGTGGGGGTGACTATGGCTACACCTTC
>TRBD2|TRBJ2-1|15|TRBV3-1|many
CASSQEETSGGPVFF
TGTGCCAGCAGCCAAGAGGAGACTAGCGGGGGACCGGTGTTCTTC
>NA|TRBJ2-1|13|TRBV20-1|NA
CSARAGNNNEQFF
TGCAGTGCTAGAGCAGGGAACAACAATGAGCAGTTCTTC
>NA|TRBJ1-2|12|TRBV6-1|many
CASSPSRDGYTF
TGTGCCAGCAGTCCCAGCAGGGATGGCTACACCTTC
>NA|TRBJ1-3|15|TRBV6-1|many
CASSESASSGNTIYF
TGTGCCAGCAGTGAGTCTGCGAGCTCTGGAAACACCATATATTTT
>NA|TRBJ2-3|17|TRBV4-2|NA
CASSQDRASVATDTQYF
TGTGCCAGCAGCCAAGATCGTGCTAGCGTAGCAACAGATACGCAGTATTTT
>TRBD1|TRBJ2-7|19|TRBV7-6|many
CASSLTSRGSSNQRYEQYF
TGTGCCAGCAGCTTAACCTCCAGGGGGTCGTCTAATCAGCGTTACGAGCAGTACTTC
>NA|TRBJ1-4|14|TRBV28|many
CASTPGGAVEKLFF
TGTGCCAGCACCCCCGGGGGGGCGGTTGAAAAACTGTTTTTT
>TRBD2|TRBJ2-1|13|TRBV10-3|NA
CAITSGTSSEQFF
TGTGCCATCACCTCAGGGACTAGCAGTGAGCAGTTCTTC